This T cell receptor (beta chain) is drawn from a study of TIL therapy for anti-PD-1-resistant metastatic lung cancer. Study overall: Tumors had a median PD-L1 proportion score of 6%.

This was the immunoSEQ v3 assay. Repertoires were generated with immunoSEQ multiplex PCR, while TCRdb's copy carries only in-frame clones and drops some. The sample lists about 50,000 clones, approximately 86% occurring once. V was shortened by 3 bases and J by 0 bases, with 12 bases between the two germline ends. The CDR3 is 16 residues long. The germline CDR1 and CDR2 sequences are SNHLY and FYNNEI. This sample's time point: pre-treatment sample, taken before nivolumab and TIL therapy. The receptor's source is a person between 25 and 79 years old with non-small cell lung cancer. This chain uses TRBV2 with TRBJ2-4, with a tentative D call TRBD1 (6 bases). The sample in question was blood, obtained at baseline. CDR3 protein: CASSDLGQLAKNIQYF. The CDR3 DNA reads as TGTGCCAGCAGTGATTTAGGACAGCTAGCCAAAAACATTCAGTACTTC.